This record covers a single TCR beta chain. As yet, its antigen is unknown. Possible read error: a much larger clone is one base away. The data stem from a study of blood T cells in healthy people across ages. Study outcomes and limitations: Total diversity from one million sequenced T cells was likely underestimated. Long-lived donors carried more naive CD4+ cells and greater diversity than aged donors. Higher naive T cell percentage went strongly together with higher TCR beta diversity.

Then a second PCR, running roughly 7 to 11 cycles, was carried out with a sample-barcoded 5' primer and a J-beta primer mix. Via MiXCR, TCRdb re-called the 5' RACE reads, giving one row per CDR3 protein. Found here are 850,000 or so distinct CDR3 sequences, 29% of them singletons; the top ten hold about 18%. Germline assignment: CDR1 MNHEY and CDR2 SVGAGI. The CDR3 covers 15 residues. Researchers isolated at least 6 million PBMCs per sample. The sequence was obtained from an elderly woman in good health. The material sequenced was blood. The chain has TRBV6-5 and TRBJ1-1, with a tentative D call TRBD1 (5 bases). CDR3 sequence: CASGYSGGMNTEAFF. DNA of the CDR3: TGTGCCAGCGGTTACTCGGGGGGTATGAACACTGAAGCTTTCTTT.